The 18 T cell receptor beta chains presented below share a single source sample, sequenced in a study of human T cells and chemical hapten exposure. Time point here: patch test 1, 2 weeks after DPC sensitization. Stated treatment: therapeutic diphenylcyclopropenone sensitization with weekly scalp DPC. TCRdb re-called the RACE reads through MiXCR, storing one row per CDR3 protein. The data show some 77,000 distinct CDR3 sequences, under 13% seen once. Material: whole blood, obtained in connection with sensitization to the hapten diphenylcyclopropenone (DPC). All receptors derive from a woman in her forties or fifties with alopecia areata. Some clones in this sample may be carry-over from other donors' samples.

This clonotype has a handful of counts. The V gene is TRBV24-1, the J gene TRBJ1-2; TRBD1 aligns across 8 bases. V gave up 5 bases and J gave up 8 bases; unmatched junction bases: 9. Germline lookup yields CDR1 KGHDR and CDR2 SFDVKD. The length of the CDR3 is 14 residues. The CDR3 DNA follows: TGTGCCACCAGTGCCAGGCAGGGGGCTTACGGCTACACCTTC. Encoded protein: CATSARQGAYGYTF.

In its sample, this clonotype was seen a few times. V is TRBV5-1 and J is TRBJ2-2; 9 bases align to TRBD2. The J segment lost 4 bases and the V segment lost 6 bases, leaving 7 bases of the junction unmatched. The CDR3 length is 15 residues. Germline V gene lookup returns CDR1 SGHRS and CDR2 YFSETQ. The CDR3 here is CASTIAGEATGELFF. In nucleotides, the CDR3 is TGCGCCAGCACTATAGCGGGAGAGGCCACCGGGGAGCTGTTTTTT.

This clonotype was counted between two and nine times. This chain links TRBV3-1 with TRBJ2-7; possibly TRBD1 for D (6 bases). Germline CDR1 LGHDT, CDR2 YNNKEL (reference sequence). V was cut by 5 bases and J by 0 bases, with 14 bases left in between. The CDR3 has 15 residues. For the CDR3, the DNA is TGTGCCAGCAGCGCGGACAGATCCAGCTCCTACGAGCAGTACTTC. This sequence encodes CASSADRSSSYEQYF.

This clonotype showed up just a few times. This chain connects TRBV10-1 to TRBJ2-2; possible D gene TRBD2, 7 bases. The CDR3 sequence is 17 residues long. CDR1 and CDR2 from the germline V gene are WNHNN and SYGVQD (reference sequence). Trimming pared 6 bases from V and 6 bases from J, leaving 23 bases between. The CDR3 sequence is CASSPTGRGAHPGELFF. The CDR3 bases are TGCGCCAGCAGCCCGACGGGCCGGGGGGCGCATCCCGGGGAGCTGTTTTTT.

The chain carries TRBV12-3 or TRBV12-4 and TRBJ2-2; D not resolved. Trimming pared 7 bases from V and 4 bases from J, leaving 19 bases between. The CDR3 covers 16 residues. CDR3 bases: TGTGCCAGCACCTACGACTTGGCGGCCCTCACCGGGGAGCTGTTTTTT. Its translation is CASTYDLAALTGELFF.

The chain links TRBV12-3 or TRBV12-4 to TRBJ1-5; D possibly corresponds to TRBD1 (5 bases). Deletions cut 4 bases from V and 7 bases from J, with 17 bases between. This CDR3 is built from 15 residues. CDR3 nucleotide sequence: TGTGCCAGCAGTTATCCGGGACTCCCCTGGCAGCCCCAGCATTTT. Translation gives CASSYPGLPWQPQHF.

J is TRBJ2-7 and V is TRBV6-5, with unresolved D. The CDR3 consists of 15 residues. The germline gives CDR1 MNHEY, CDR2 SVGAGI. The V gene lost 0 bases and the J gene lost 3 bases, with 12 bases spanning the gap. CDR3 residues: CASSYSLGGSYEQYF. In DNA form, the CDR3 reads TGTGCCAGCAGTTACTCCCTAGGCGGCAGCTACGAGCAGTACTTC.

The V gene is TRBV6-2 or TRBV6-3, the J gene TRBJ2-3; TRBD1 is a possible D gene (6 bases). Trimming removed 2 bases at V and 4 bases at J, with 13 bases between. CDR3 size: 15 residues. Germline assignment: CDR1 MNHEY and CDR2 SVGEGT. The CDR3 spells CASSYGGGGPDTQYF. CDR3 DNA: TGTGCCAGCAGTTACGGGGGCGGCGGGCCAGATACGCAGTATTTT.

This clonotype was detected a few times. The CDR3 DNA is TGTGCCAGCAGTTACCCACGGAATGAGCAGTTCTTC. It is translated as CASSYPRNEQFF. The V call is TRBV6-2 or TRBV6-3, the J call TRBJ2-1; no firm D call. This CDR3 comprises 12 residues. The V and J ends lost 2 bases and 7 bases respectively, with 6 bases between them. Germline CDR1 is MNHEY and CDR2 is SVGEGT.

The CDR3 region is CASSTWTSSTDTQYF. The CDR3 nucleotides read TGTGCCAGCAGCACCTGGACATCTAGCACAGATACGCAGTATTTT. The chain carries TRBV7-2 and TRBJ2-3; weak D call: TRBD1 (5 bases). V was clipped by 5 bases and J by 0 bases, with 12 bases between them. This CDR3 has 15 amino acids. Germline V gene sequence: CDR1 SGHTA, CDR2 FQGNSA.

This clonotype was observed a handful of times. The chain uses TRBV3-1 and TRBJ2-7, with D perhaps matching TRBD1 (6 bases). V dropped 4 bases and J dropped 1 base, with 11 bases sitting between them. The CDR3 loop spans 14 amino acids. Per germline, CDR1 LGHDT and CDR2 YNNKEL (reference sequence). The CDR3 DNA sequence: TGTGCCAGCAGCCCCTTGGGGGCGTCCTACGAGCAGTACTTC. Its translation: CASSPLGASYEQYF.

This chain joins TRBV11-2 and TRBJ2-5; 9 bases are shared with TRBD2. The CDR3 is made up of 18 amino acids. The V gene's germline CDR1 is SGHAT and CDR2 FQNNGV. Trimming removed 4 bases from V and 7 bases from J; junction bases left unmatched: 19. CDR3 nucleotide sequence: TGTGCCAGCAGCTCTCTGCCGGCGGTAGCGGGAGCGGTGAGGACCCAGTACTTC. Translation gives CASSSLPAVAGAVRTQYF.

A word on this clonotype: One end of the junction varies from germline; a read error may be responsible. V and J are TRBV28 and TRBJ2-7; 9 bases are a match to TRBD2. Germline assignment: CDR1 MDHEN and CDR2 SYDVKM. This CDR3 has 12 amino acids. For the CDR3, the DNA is TGTGCCAGCCGTCCGCCGGGACTAGCTTCAGACTTC. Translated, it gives CASRPPGLASDF. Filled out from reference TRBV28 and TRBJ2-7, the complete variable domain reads DVKVTQSSRYLVKRTGEKVFLECVQDMDHENMFWYRQDPGLGLRLIYFSYDVKMKEKGDIPEGYSVSREKKERFSLILESASTNQTSMYLCASRPPGLASDFGPGTRLTVT.

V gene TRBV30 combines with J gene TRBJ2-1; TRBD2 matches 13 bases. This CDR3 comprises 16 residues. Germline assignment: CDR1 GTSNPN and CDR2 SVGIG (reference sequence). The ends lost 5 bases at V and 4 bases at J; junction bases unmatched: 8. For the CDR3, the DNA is TGTGCCTGGGGGATCCGGACTAGCGGGGGTTACAATGAGCAGTTCTTC. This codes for CAWGIRTSGGYNEQFF.

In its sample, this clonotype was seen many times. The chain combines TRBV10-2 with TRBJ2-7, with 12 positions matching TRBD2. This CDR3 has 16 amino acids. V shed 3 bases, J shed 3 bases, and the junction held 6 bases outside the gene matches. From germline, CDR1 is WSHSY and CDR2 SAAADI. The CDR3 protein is CASSDLAGGPNYEQYF. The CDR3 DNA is TGCGCCAGCAGTGATCTAGCGGGAGGGCCTAACTACGAGCAGTACTTC.

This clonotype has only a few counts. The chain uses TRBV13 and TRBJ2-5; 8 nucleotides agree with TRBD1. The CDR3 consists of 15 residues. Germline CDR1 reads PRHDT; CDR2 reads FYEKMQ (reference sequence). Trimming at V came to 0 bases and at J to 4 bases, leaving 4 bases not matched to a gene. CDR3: CASSLGRTGRETQYF. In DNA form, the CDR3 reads TGTGCCAGCAGCTTAGGCAGGACAGGGCGAGAGACCCAGTACTTC. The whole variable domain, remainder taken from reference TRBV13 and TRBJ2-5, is AAGVIQSPRHLIKEKRETATLKCYPIPRHDTVYWYQQGPGQDPQFLISFYEKMQSDKGSIPDRFSAQQFSDYHSELNMSSLELGDSALYFCASSLGRTGRETQYFGPGTRLLVL.

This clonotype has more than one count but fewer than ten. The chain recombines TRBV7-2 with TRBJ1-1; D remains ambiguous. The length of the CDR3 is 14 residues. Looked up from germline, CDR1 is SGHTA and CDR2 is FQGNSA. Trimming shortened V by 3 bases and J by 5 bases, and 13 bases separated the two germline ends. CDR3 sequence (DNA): TGTGCCAGCAGCTTGTCGGGAGGAGAGACTGAAGCTTTCTTT. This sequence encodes CASSLSGGETEAFF.

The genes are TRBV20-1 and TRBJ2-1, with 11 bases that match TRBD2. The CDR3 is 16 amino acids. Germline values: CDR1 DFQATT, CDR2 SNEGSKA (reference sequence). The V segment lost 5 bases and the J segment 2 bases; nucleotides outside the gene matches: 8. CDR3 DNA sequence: TGCAGTGCTGAAAAGGGGACTAGCGGACCCTACAATGAGCAGTTCTTC. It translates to CSAEKGTSGPYNEQFF.